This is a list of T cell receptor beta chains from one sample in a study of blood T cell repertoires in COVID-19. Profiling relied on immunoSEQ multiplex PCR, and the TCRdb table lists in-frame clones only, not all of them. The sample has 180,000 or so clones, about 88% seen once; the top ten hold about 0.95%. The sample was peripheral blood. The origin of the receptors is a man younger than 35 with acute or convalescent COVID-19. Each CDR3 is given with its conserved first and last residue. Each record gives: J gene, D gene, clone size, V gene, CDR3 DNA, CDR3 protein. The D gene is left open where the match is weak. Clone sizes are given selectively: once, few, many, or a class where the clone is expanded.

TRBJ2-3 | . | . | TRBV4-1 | TGCGCCAGCAGCCAAAATGCGGGTTACACAGATACGCAGTATTTT | CASSQNAGYTDTQYF
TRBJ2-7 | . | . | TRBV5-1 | TGCGCCAGCAGCTACCCGGGATACGAGCAGTACTTC | CASSYPGYEQYF
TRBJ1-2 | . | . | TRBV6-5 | TGTGCCACGGTAGGGGATAGTTATGGCTACACCTTC | CATVGDSYGYTF
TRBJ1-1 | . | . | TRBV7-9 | TGTGCCAGCAGCTTACCCCCCCGGGGGAACACTGAAGCTTTCTTT | CASSLPPRGNTEAFF
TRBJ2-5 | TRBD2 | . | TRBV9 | TGTGCCAGCAGCACCGGGACTAGCGGGGGGGCCCGGGAGACCCAGTACTTC | CASSTGTSGGARETQYF
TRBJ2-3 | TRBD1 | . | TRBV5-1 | TGCGCCAGCAGCTCCGGACAGGGAACAGATACGCAGTATTTT | CASSSGQGTDTQYF
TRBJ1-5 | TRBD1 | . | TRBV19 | TGTGCCAGTAGTACCGACAGGGTCAATCAGCCCCAGCATTTT | CASSTDRVNQPQHF
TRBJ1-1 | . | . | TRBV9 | TGTGCCAGCAGCCGGGACTTGAACACTGAAGCTTTCTTT | CASSRDLNTEAFF
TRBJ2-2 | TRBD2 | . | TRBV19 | TGTGCCAGTAGTATGGGACTAACCGGGGAGCTGTTTTTT | CASSMGLTGELFF
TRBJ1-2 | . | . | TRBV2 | TGTGCCAGCCTGATGGAGACAGGAGCATATGGCTACACCTTC | CASLMETGAYGYTF
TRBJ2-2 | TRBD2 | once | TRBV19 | TGTGCCAGTAGTATATGGAGCGGGGGATCGAACACCGGGGAGCTGTTTTTT | CASSIWSGGSNTGELFF
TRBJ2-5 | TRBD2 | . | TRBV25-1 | TGTGCCAGCAGCGTCCGAGGACTAGCGGGGGAGACCCAGTACTTC | CASSVRGLAGETQYF
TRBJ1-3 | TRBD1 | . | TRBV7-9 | TGTGCCAGCAGCTTGGGGACAGGGGAAAACACCATATATTTT | CASSLGTGENTIYF
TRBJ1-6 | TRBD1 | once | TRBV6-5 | TGTGCCAGTGCTCCGGGACAGGCTTCACCCCTCCACTTT | CASAPGQASPLHF
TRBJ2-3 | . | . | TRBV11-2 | TGTGCCAGCAGCTCCTATGCATCCTATGATGATTTAGATACGCAGTATTTT | CASSSYASYDDLDTQYF
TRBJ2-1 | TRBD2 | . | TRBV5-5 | TGTGCCAGCAGCTCCAATGTAGCGGGGAGGCGCAATGAGCAGTTCTTC | CASSSNVAGRRNEQFF
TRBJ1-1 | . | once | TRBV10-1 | TGCGCCAGCAGTGAGTCAGGGACTGACACTGAAGCTTTCTTT | CASSESGTDTEAFF
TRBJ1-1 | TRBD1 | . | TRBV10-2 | TGCGCCAGCAGTGGACAGGGCCGCGGTACTGAAGCTTTCTTT | CASSGQGRGTEAFF
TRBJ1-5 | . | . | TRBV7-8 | TGTGCCAGCAGCTTAAACGCCGGGGGTTGGCAGCCCCAGCATTTT | CASSLNAGGWQPQHF
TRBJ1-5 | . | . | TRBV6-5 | TGTGCCAGCAGTTTCACTGTTGAGCAGCCCCAGCATTTT | CASSFTVEQPQHF
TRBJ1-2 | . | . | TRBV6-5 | TGTGCCAGCAGTTACTCCCGGGACACTAACTATGGCTACACCTTC | CASSYSRDTNYGYTF
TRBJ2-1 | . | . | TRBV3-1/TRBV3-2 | TGTGCCAGCAGCCCTACTCCAGACAGAAACAATGAGCAGTTCTTC | CASSPTPDRNNEQFF
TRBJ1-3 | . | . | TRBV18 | TGTGCCAGCTCGCTAGCTCAGGGGCGCTCTGGAAACACCATATATTTT | CASSLAQGRSGNTIYF
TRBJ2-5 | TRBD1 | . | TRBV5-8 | TGTGCCAGCAGCTTGGCCCCGACAGGGGCCGGAGAGACCCAGTACTTC | CASSLAPTGAGETQYF
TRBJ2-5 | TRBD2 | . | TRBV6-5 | TGTGCCAGCAGTTCCATCGCCGGACTAGCTGTAGAGACCCAGTACTTC | CASSSIAGLAVETQYF
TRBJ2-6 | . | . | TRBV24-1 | TGTGCCACCAGTGACCGGTTCGCGGGCTCTGGGGCCAACGTCCTGACTTTC | CATSDRFAGSGANVLTF
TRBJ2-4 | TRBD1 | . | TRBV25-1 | TGTGCCAGCAGTGAGGGACAGGGGCCCATTCAGTACTTC | CASSEGQGPIQYF
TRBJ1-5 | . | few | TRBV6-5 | TGTGCCAGCACCTTGGGGGGAACCAATCAGCCCCAGCATTTT | CASTLGGTNQPQHF
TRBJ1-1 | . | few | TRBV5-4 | TGTGCCAGCAGCCATGAGGGGCGGGGAGCTTTCTTT | CASSHEGRGAFF
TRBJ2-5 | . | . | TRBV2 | TGTGCCAGCGAGGGGGTGGGGAAGACCCAGTACTTC | CASEGVGKTQYF
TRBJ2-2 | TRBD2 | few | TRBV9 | TGTGCCAGCAGTCGCTTTAGCGGGGGGGCGGACACCGGGGAGCTGTTTTTT | CASSRFSGGADTGELFF
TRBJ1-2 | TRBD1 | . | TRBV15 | TGTGCCACCAGCATTCGACAGGGCGGTGGCTACACCTTC | CATSIRQGGGYTF
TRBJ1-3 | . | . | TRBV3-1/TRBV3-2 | TGTGCCAGCAGCCAAGATCCGTCTGGAAACACCATATATTTT | CASSQDPSGNTIYF
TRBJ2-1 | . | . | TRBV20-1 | TGCAGTGCTAATGACAGGCCTTTCGACAATGAGCAGTTCTTC | CSANDRPFDNEQFF
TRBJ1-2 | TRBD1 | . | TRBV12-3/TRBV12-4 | TGTGCCAGCAGCTCACAGGGGTATGGCTACACCTTC | CASSSQGYGYTF
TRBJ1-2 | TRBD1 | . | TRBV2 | TGTGCCAGCAGAGGGGACAGGGGGACCTATGGCTACACCTTC | CASRGDRGTYGYTF
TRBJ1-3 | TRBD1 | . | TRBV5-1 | TGCGCCAGCAGCTCCGGACAGGGAAATACTGGAAACACCATATATTTT | CASSSGQGNTGNTIYF
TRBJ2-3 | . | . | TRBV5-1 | TGCGCCAGCCAAAAAACGGGGAGCACAGATACGCAGTATTTT | CASQKTGSTDTQYF
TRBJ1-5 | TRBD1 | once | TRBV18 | TGTGCCAGCTCACCAGGGACAGATCAGCCCCAGCATTTT | CASSPGTDQPQHF
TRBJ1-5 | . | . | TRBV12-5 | TGTGCTAGTGCCTCATTCGGAACTACTCAGCCCCAGCATTTT | CASASFGTTQPQHF
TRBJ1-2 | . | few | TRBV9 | TGTGCCAGCACCTCCTTAGGGGGTGGAGGTGGCTACACCTTC | CASTSLGGGGGYTF
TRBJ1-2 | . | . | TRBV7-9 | TGTGCCAGCAGCTTGAACAGGGTTGATGGCTACACCTTC | CASSLNRVDGYTF
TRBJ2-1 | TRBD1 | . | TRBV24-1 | TGTGCCACCAGTGATTTCTCCAGGGGGCATCAACAGTTCTTC | CATSDFSRGHQQFF
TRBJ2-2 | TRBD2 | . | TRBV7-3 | TGTGCCAGCAGCTTCGTGACTAGCGGGGGCGGGGAGCTGTTTTTT | CASSFVTSGGGELFF
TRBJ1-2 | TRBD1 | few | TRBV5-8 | TGTGCCAGCAGCTCCCGGCCAATTCGGACAGGCCAGGGTGGCTACACCTTC | CASSSRPIRTGQGGYTF
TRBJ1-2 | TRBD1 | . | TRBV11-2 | TGTGCCAGCAGCTCATACAGGGGGAACCACTATGGCTACACCTTC | CASSSYRGNHYGYTF
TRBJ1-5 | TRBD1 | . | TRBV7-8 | TGTGCCAGCAGCTTCGGACAGGACAGCAATCAGCCCCAGCATTTT | CASSFGQDSNQPQHF
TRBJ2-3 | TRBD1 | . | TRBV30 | TGTGCCTGGGGACAGGGCTTTTCTACAGATACGCAGTATTTT | CAWGQGFSTDTQYF
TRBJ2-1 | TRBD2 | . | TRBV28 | TGTGCCAGCAGTCCAATACGGGGGGGGTACAATGAGCAGTTCTTC | CASSPIRGGYNEQFF
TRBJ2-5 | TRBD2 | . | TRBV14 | TGTGCCAGCAGCCAAGGACTAGCGGGGGGCCACCTCCAAGAGACCCAGTACTTC | CASSQGLAGGHLQETQYF